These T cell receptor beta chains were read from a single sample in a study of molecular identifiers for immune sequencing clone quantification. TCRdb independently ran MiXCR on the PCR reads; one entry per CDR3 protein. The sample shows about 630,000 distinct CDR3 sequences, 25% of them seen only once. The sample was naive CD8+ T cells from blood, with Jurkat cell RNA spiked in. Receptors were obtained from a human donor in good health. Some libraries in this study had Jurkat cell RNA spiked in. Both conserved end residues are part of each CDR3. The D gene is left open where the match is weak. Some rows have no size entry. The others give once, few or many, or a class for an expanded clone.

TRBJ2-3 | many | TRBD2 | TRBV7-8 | TGTGCCAGCAGCAACTCGCGACTAGCGGAGGCAGATACGCAGTATTTT | CASSNSRLAEADTQYF
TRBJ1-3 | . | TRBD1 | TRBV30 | TGTGCCTCGGACAGGGGCTCTGGAAACACCATATATTTT | CASDRGSGNTIYF
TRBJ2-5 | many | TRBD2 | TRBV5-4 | TGTGCCAGCAGATGGAGTAGCGGGGGACAAGAGACCCAGTACTTC | CASRWSSGGQETQYF
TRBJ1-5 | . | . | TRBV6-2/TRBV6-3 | TGTGCCAGCAGTTACGTGCAGGTCAGCTATAGCAATCAGCCCCAGCATTTT | CASSYVQVSYSNQPQHF
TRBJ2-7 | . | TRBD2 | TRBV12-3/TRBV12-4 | TGTGCCAGCAATCTAGCGGGAGGGCCGCGAGAGCAGTACTTC | CASNLAGGPREQYF
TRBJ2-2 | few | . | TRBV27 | TGTGCCAGCAGTATACAAGTCACCGGGGAGCTGTTTTTT | CASSIQVTGELFF
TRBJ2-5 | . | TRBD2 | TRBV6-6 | TGTGCCAGCAGTTATCTAGCGGGGGGACGCACCCAGTACTTC | CASSYLAGGRTQYF
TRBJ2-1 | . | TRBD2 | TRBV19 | TGTGCCAGTACGGCCGGCCCGGGACTAGCGGGGAATGAGCAGTTCTTC | CASTAGPGLAGNEQFF
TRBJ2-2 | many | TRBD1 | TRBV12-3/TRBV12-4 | TGTGCCAGCAACCTCCCGGGACAGGGGGCCACCGGGGAGCTGTTTTTT | CASNLPGQGATGELFF
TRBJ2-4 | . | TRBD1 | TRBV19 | TGTGCCAGTAGTATTGGGGCCAGGGGGAGCAAAAACATTCAGTACTTC | CASSIGARGSKNIQYF
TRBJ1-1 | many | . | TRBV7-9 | TGTGCCAGCAGCCCCTGGGGGACTGAAGCTTTCTTT | CASSPWGTEAFF
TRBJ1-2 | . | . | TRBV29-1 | TGCAGCGTTGAGAGCCCGGCGGGGCTTGGCTACACCTTC | CSVESPAGLGYTF
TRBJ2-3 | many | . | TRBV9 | TGTGCCAGCAGCGTAGGAGCTTCCGCAGATACGCAGTATTTT | CASSVGASADTQYF
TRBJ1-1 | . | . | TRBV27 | TGTGCCAGCAGTTTTGGGGCTAGGACTGAAGCTTTCTTT | CASSFGARTEAFF
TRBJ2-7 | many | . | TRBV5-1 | TGCGCCAGCAGCTTGGCCGTGCTCTACGAGCAGTACTTC | CASSLAVLYEQYF
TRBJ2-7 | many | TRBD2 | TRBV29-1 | TGCAGCGTTGTTAGCGGGCCCTACGAGCAGTACTTC | CSVVSGPYEQYF
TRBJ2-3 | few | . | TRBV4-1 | TGCGCCAGCAGCCAAGATCTTGGTAGCCTGGTGACAGATACGCAGTATTTT | CASSQDLGSLVTDTQYF
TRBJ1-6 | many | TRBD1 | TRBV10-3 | TGTGCCATCAGTGAAGCTGGGACAGCATATTCACCCCTCCACTTT | CAISEAGTAYSPLHF
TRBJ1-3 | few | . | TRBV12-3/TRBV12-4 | TGTGCCAGCAGTTTAGAGGCCCGCTCTGGAAACACCATATATTTT | CASSLEARSGNTIYF
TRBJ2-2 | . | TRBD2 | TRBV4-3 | TGCGCCAGCAGCCAAGACGCCAGCGGGGGAACCGGGGAGCTGTTTTTT | CASSQDASGGTGELFF
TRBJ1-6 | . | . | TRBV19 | TGTGCCAGTAGTATAGGACGGCCCGAAGCTTTTAATTCACCCCTCCACTTT | CASSIGRPEAFNSPLHF
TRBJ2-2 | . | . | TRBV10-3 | TGTGCCACGTTCTACAAAGGGTCAGCGAACACCGGGGAGCTGTTTTTT | CATFYKGSANTGELFF
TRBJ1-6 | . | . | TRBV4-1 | TGCGCCAGCAGCCAGACAAGCCCGAGCTCCTATAATTCACCCCTCCACTTT | CASSQTSPSSYNSPLHF
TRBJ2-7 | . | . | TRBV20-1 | TGCAGTGCTAGATATGCAGGCGAGTACGAGCAGTACTTC | CSARYAGEYEQYF
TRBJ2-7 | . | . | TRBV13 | TGTGCCAGCAGTGGGGGGGGCAGACAGACCTACGAGCAGTGCTTC | CASSGGGRQTYEQCF
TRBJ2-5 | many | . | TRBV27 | TGTGCCAGCAGTTCCAACCCCCACACGACAGGTTTCGGGAGGACCCAGTACTTC | CASSSNPHTTGFGRTQYF
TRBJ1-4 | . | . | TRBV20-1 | TGCAGTGCTAGAGATCAGGAGGCTGTAGTAACTAATGAAAAACTGTTTTTT | CSARDQEAVVTNEKLFF
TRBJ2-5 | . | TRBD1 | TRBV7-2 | TGTGCCAGCAGCACAGGGACAGGGGGTCAAGAGACCCTGTACTTC | CASSTGTGGQETLYF
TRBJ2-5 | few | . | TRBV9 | TGTGCCAGCAGCGCTGACCGGGTGCGGGCGGGCCAAGAGACCCAGTACTTC | CASSADRVRAGQETQYF